One and the same sample provided the 28 T cell receptor beta chains below, sequenced in a study of CD8+CD57+ T cells in acquired aplastic anemia. CDR3 and TCR beta VDJ profiling relied on genomic DNA as the template. A single record per CDR3 protein comes from TCRdb applying MiXCR to the reads. The sample includes approximately 200,000 distinct CDR3 sequences, 64% of them seen just once. Source material: sorted CD4+, CD8+, or CD8+CD57+ T cells (not recorded which) from PBMCs. All receptors derive from a human donor with severe aplastic anemia or a healthy control (not recorded which).

J is TRBJ2-3 and V is TRBV6-4, with D perhaps matching TRBD2 (6 bases). V shed 2 bases and J shed 2 bases, with 11 bases lying between them. The length of the CDR3 is 15 residues. CDR1 is MRHNA and CDR2 is SNTAGT in the germline V gene. The CDR3 sequence: CASSDGGTHTDTQYF. The CDR3 DNA sequence: TGTGCCAGCAGTGACGGGGGGACCCACACAGATACGCAGTATTTT.

This clonotype was picked up a small number of times. The V and J genes are TRBV28 and TRBJ1-5; no clear D gene. The CDR3 has 14 residues. Germline V lookup: CDR1 MDHEN, CDR2 SYDVKM. The germline V and J ends were trimmed by 3 bases and 2 bases, with 8 bases remaining between them. The CDR3 DNA follows: TGTGCCAGCAGTTTCCGGGTGGGCAATCAGCCCCAGCATTTT. This encodes CASSFRVGNQPQHF.

The chain has TRBV6-1 and TRBJ1-6; D not certain. Trimming removed 6 bases at V and 5 bases at J, with 8 bases between. The CDR3 length is 13 residues. CDR1 and CDR2 (germline): MNHNS, SASEGT. For the CDR3, the DNA is TGTGCCAGCAGAGGACGCAATAATTCACCCCTCCACTTT. Translating it yields CASRGRNNSPLHF.

This chain joins TRBV7-9 and TRBJ2-5; possibly TRBD1 for D (5 bases). The germline V gene has CDR1 SEHNR and CDR2 FQNEAQ (reference sequence). There are 11 residues in the CDR3. The CDR3 loop is CSGQNQETQYF. The CDR3 DNA sequence: TGTTCAGGGCAGAACCAAGAGACCCAGTACTTC.

In DNA, the CDR3 is TGCGCCAGCAGTGCCGGACAGGGGCGACAGACCCAGTACTTC. This gives the protein CASSAGQGRQTQYF. This rearrangement joins TRBV10-1 to TRBJ2-5, with TRBD1 matching 9 bases. V dropped 4 bases and J dropped 6; count of bases not matched to a gene: 6. The CDR3 totals 14 residues. CDR1 is WNHNN and CDR2 is SYGVQD in the germline V gene (reference sequence).

The chain joins TRBV20-1 to TRBJ1-1; D not resolved. The CDR3 extends over 14 amino acids. Germline CDR1 and CDR2: DFQATT and SNEGSKA (reference sequence). V lost 6 bases and J lost 5, with 19 bases in between. CDR3 DNA: TGCAGTGCCTCGGGGAACTCAATGGGGACTGAAGCTTTCTTT. The encoded protein is CSASGNSMGTEAFF.

The table lists this clonotype with many counts. The chain links TRBV19 to TRBJ1-3; TRBD1 is a possible D gene (5 bases). The CDR3 is made up of 15 amino acids. Germline V gene sequence: CDR1 LNHDA, CDR2 SQIVND (reference sequence). V was shortened by 6 bases and J by 0 bases, with 12 bases between the two germline ends. The CDR3 sequence: CASSWWGGSGNTIYF. The CDR3 bases are TGTGCCAGTAGCTGGTGGGGGGGCTCTGGAAACACCATATATTTT. The complete variable domain, with remaining parts taken from reference TRBV19 and TRBJ1-3, reads DGGITQSPKYLFRKEGQNVTLSCEQNLNHDAMYWYRQDPGQGLRLIYYSQIVNDFQKGDIAEGYSVSREKKESFPLTVTSAQKNPTAFYLCASSWWGGSGNTIYFGEGSWLTVV.

The chain has TRBV6-5 and TRBJ2-1; D is unclear. Per the germline V gene, CDR1 is MNHEY and CDR2 is SVGAGI. The CDR3 extends over 12 amino acids. V lost 10 bases and J lost 9, with 16 bases in between. In DNA form, the CDR3 reads TGTGCCATCCGGCAAACCACGGGTGAGCAGTTCTTC. Encoded protein: CAIRQTTGEQFF.

The gene calls are TRBV7-8 and TRBJ1-3; D may be TRBD1 (5 bases). V lost 4 bases, J lost 4 bases, and 14 bases lay in between. The CDR3 length is 15 residues. The germline gives CDR1 SGHVS, CDR2 FQNEAQ. This CDR3 reads CASSYVGQGGNTIYF. CDR3 bases: TGTGCCAGCAGCTACGTGGGGCAGGGAGGAAACACCATATATTTT.

This clonotype appeared a few times. The chain employs TRBV20-1 and TRBJ1-1; D is uncertain. This CDR3 has 11 residues. Trimming took off 8 bases at V and 6 bases at J, with 13 bases between the two ends. Germline V gives CDR1 DFQATT, CDR2 SNEGSKA (reference sequence). The CDR3 DNA is TGCAGTTACGACCCAAGGGCTGAAGCTTTCTTT. It codes for CSYDPRAEAFF.

J is TRBJ2-2 and V is TRBV7-8; 8 bases fit TRBD1. The CDR3 has 15 amino acids. The trim removed 6 bases at V and 4 bases at J, leaving 7 bases unmatched. Per germline, CDR1 SGHVS and CDR2 FQNEAQ. In DNA form, the CDR3 reads TGTGCCAGCAGGGGACCAGGGGGCGGCACCGGGGAGCTGTTTTTT. It yields the protein CASRGPGGGTGELFF.

J is TRBJ2-1 and V is TRBV15; 9 bases align to TRBD2. The CDR3 sequence is 20 residues long. J gave up 5 bases and V 3 bases, and 20 bases lay outside the gene matches. Per the germline V gene, CDR1 is LNHNV and CDR2 is YYDKDF (reference sequence). The CDR3 spells CATSSVQGGGRADFHNEQFF. The DNA of the CDR3 is TGTGCCACCAGCAGTGTACAAGGTGGCGGGAGGGCGGACTTCCACAATGAGCAGTTCTTC.

V is TRBV25-1 and J is TRBJ2-7, with TRBD2 identical over 12 bases. V lost 3 bases and J lost 5; bases outside the gene matches: 5. This CDR3 region has 15 residues. Germline V lookup: CDR1 MGHDK, CDR2 SYGVNS. Written as DNA, the CDR3 is TGTGCCAGCAGTGAGACTAGCGGGGGAGTTGACGAGCAGTACTTC. Its protein product is CASSETSGGVDEQYF.

The gene calls are TRBV7-2 and TRBJ2-7; 7 bases are a match to TRBD1. Trimming at V came to 0 bases and at J to 3 bases, leaving 2 bases not matched to a gene. From germline, CDR1 is SGHTA and CDR2 FQGNSA. The CDR3 runs 14 residues. CDR3 DNA: TGTGCCAGCAGCTTAGCTACAGGGGACTACGAGCAGTACTTC. Translation gives CASSLATGDYEQYF.

V and J are TRBV12-3 or TRBV12-4 and TRBJ2-2, with TRBD1 matching 8 bases. The CDR3 loop spans 15 amino acids. The junction had 7 bases not matched to a gene; V was cut back by 4 bases and J by 6 bases. The CDR3 DNA reads TGTGCCAGCAGTTCGACAGGGGAAGGGGCCGGGGAGCTGTTTTTT. Residues: CASSSTGEGAGELFF.

This clonotype was picked up a small number of times. This rearrangement joins TRBV5-1 to TRBJ1-1; the D gene is possibly TRBD1 (5 bases). V lost 3 bases and J 3 bases, leaving 12 bases between the germline ends. CDR1 and CDR2 (germline): SGHRS, YFSETQ. CDR3 length equals 14 residues. The CDR3 reads CASSSEGMDTEAFF. Here the CDR3 DNA reads TGCGCCAGCAGCTCCGAGGGGATGGACACTGAAGCTTTCTTT.

This clonotype was seen just once. This chain uses TRBV7-9 with TRBJ2-7; D gene unclear. The length of the CDR3 is 11 residues. The V end lost 4 bases, the J end lost 6 bases, and 7 bases lay between the germline ends. Germline assignment: CDR1 SEHNR and CDR2 FQNEAQ (reference sequence). DNA for the CDR3: TGTGCCAGCAGCTCTCCCGGCGAGCAGTACTTC. It specifies CASSSPGEQYF.

The V gene is TRBV7-9, the J gene TRBJ1-1; D gene unclear. Germline V gene sequence: CDR1 SEHNR, CDR2 FQNEAQ (reference sequence). This CDR3 is 14 amino acids long. Trimming removed 3 bases from V and 1 base from J, with 9 bases in between. CDR3 region: CASSFGRTNTEAFF. CDR3 DNA: TGTGCCAGCAGCTTTGGGCGGACGAACACTGAAGCTTTCTTT. Variable domain in full (rest from reference TRBV7-9 and TRBJ1-1): DTGVSQNPRHKITKRGQNVTFRCDPISEHNRLYWYRQTLGQGPEFLTYFQNEAQLEKSRLLSDRFSAERPKGSFSTLEIQRTEQGDSAMYLCASSFGRTNTEAFFGQGTRLTVV.

Note on this clonotype: This may stem from a read error, because a much larger clone lies one nucleotide away. This chain uses TRBV9 with TRBJ2-3; 9 positions match TRBD2. Germline V gene data show CDR1 as SGDLS and CDR2 as YYNGEE. The V segment lost 3 bases and the J segment 3 bases; nucleotides outside the gene matches: 8. There are 16 residues in the CDR3. The CDR3 protein is CASSARGGVGTDTQYF. The CDR3 DNA sequence: TGTGCCAGCAGCGCGCGGGGGGGGGTTGGGACAGATACGCAGTATTTT.

The V call is TRBV7-8, the J call TRBJ2-7, with TRBD2 matching 7 bases. The CDR3 runs to 14 residues. The trim removed 1 base at V and 3 bases at J, leaving 3 bases unmatched. Germline V gene data show CDR1 as SGHVS and CDR2 as FQNEAQ. The CDR3 loop reads CASSLVASGYEQYF. The CDR3 DNA follows: TGTGCCAGCAGCTTAGTCGCTAGCGGCTACGAGCAGTACTTC.

This clonotype was detected many times. The genes are TRBV29-1 and TRBJ1-2, with 8 bases that match TRBD1. With 4 bases clipped from V and 2 bases from J, the junction kept 6 bases outside the gene matches. The CDR3 runs to 14 residues. Germline CDR1 and CDR2: SQVTM and ANQGSEA. In DNA, the CDR3 is TGCAGCGTTGTGGAGGGACAGGACAACTATGGCTACACCTTC. Amino acid sequence: CSVVEGQDNYGYTF. The entire variable domain, with the rest obtained from reference TRBV29-1 and TRBJ1-2, is as follows: SAVISQKPSRDICQRGTSLTIQCQVDSQVTMMFWYRQQPGQSLTLIATANQGSEATYESGFVIDKFPISRPNLTFSTLTVSNMSPEDSSIYLCSVVEGQDNYGYTFGSGTRLTVV.

J is TRBJ2-7 and V is TRBV6-1, with D possibly matching TRBD2 (5 bases). The ends were cut back, 1 base at V and 0 bases at J, with 10 bases in the middle. Germline V CDR1 and CDR2: MNHNS, SASEGT. CDR3 length: 15 amino acids. The CDR3 coding sequence is TGTGCCAGCAGTGAAGGGATAACTAGCTCCTACGAGCAGTACTTC. Residues: CASSEGITSSYEQYF.

The V call is TRBV12-3 or TRBV12-4, the J call TRBJ1-2; 10 nucleotides align to TRBD1. V gave up 8 bases and J gave up 6 bases; unmatched junction bases: 6. The CDR3 has 13 amino acids. CDR3 residues: CASSPTGGNGYTF. The CDR3 region has the DNA TGTGCCAGCTCGCCGACAGGGGGCAATGGCTACACCTTC.

This clonotype was counted ten times or more. The chain employs TRBV6-1 and TRBJ1-1, with 7 bases identical to TRBD1. Germline CDR1 reads MNHNS; CDR2 reads SASEGT. This CDR3 is built from 15 residues. Trimming cost V 3 bases and J 4 bases; bases outside gene matches: 8. CDR3 sequence reads: CASSDPPTGSTEAFF. CDR3 DNA: TGTGCCAGCAGTGACCCCCCGACAGGGAGCACTGAAGCTTTCTTT.

The V gene is TRBV15, the J gene TRBJ2-1; D may be TRBD2 (7 bases). The CDR3 is 15 amino acids. V was shortened by 2 bases and J by 7 bases, with 15 bases between the two germline ends. Germline CDR1 LNHNV, CDR2 YYDKDF (reference sequence). CDR3 region: CATSRTPGGLNEQFF. For the CDR3, the DNA is TGTGCCACCAGCAGAACCCCCGGGGGGCTTAATGAGCAGTTCTTC.

Many counts were recorded for this clonotype. The gene calls are TRBV6-2 or TRBV6-3 and TRBJ1-2; D is undetermined. The germline V gene encodes CDR1 MNHEY and CDR2 SVGEGT. The V and J ends lost 11 bases and 8 bases respectively, with 12 bases between them. The CDR3 extends over 10 amino acids. The CDR3 is CAPVDGGYTF. CDR3 DNA sequence: TGTGCCCCGGTCGACGGCGGCTACACCTTC.

The chain recombines TRBV29-1 with TRBJ1-1, with TRBD1 as a possible D gene (5 bases). The V end was cut by 0 bases, the J end by 6 bases, with 11 bases between. The CDR3 is made up of 13 amino acids. Per the germline V gene, CDR1 is SQVTM and CDR2 is ANQGSEA. The DNA for the CDR3 is TGCAGCGTTGAAGAGGGGGTGGGGGCTGAAGCTTTCTTT. As protein: CSVEEGVGAEAFF.

This clonotype was detected ten times or more. The chain links TRBV7-3 to TRBJ2-7; 7 bases map to TRBD1. V shed 5 bases, J shed 0 bases, and the junction held 7 bases outside the gene matches. Germline lookup yields CDR1 SGHTA and CDR2 FQGTGA. This CDR3 comprises 15 residues. CDR3 sequence (DNA): TGTGCCAGCAGCGCAACGGGACAGCCCTCCTACGAGCAGTACTTC. This gives the protein CASSATGQPSYEQYF.